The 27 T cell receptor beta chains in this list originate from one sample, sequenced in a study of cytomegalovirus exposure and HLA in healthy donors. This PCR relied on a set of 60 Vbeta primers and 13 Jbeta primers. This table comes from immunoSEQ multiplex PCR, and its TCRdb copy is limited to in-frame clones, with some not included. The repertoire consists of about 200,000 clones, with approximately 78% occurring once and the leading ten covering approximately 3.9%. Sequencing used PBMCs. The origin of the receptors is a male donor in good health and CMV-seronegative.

This CDR3 is CASSLDTGSYNEQFF. The DNA of the CDR3 is TGTGCCAGCAGCTTGGATACGGGCTCCTACAATGAGCAGTTCTTC. This chain uses TRBV5-4 with TRBJ2-1; D gene uncertain. Per germline, CDR1 SGHNT and CDR2 YYREEE (reference sequence). This CDR3 comprises 15 residues. V lost 0 bases, J lost 0 bases, and 7 bases lay in between.

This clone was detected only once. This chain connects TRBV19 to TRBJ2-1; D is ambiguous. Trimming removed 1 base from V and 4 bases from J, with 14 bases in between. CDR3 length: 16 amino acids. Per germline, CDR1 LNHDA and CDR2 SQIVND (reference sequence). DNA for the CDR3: TGTGCCAGTAGTATAGGTTCCCGGCAGACTTACAATGAGCAGTTCTTC. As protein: CASSIGSRQTYNEQFF.

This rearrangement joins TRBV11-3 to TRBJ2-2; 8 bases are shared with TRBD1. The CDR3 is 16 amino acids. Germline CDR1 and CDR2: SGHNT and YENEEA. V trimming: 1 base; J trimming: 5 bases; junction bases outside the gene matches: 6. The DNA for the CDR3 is TGTGCCAGCAGCTTAGGTCCGCAGGGGGCGACCGGGGAGCTGTTTTTT. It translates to CASSLGPQGATGELFF.

The CDR3 region is CASRRTGAETQYF. CDR3 nucleotides: TGTGCCAGCAGAAGGACAGGGGCGGAGACCCAGTACTTC. The rearrangement uses TRBV6-5 and TRBJ2-5, with 9 bases that match TRBD1. Germline V gene sequence: CDR1 MNHEY, CDR2 SVGAGI. J lost 5 bases, V lost 6 bases, and 4 bases had no gene match. This CDR3 is built from 13 residues.

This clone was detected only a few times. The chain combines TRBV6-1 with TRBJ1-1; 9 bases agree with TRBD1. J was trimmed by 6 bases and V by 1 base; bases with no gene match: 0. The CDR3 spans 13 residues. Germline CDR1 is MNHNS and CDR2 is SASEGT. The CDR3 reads CASSEGTGAEAFF. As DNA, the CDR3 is TGTGCCAGCAGTGAAGGGACAGGGGCTGAAGCTTTCTTT.

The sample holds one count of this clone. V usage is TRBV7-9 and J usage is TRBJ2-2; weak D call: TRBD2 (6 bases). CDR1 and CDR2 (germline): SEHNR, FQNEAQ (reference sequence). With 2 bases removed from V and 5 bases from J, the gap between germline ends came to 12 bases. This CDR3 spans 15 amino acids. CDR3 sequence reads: CASSLLDRGTGELFF. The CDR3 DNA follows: TGTGCCAGCAGCTTATTGGACCGGGGGACCGGGGAGCTGTTTTTT.

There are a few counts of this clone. For the CDR3, the DNA is TGTGCCAGCAGTGCGACAGGGGATGAAGCTTTCTTT. Its translation is CASSATGDEAFF. The genes are TRBV2 and TRBJ1-1; 8 bases are shared with TRBD1. The V gene's germline CDR1 is SNHLY and CDR2 FYNNEI. Trimming at V came to 4 bases and at J to 7 bases, leaving 2 bases not matched to a gene. There are 12 residues in the CDR3.

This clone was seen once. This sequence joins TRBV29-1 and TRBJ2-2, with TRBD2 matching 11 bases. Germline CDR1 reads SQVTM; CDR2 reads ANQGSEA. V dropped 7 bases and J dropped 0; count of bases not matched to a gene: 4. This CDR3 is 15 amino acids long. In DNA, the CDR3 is TGCAGCGCGCGACTAGCGGGGACGAACACCGGGGAGCTGTTTTTT. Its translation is CSARLAGTNTGELFF.

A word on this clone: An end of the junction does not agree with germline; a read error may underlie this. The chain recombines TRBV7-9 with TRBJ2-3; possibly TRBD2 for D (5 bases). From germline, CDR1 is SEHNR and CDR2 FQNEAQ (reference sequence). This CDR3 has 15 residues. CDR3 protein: CSSSYGAASTDTQYF. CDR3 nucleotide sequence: TGTTCCAGCAGCTATGGAGCGGCGAGCACAGATACGCAGTATTTT.

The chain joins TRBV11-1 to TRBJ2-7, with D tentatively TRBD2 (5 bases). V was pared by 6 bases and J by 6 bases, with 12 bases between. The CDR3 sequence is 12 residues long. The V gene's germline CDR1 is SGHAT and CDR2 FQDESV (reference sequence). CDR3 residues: CASSSQRVEQYF. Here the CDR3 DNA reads TGTGCCAGCAGTTCCCAGAGGGTCGAGCAGTACTTC. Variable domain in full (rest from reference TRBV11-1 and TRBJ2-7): EAEVAQSPRYKITEKSQAVAFWCDPISGHATLYWYRQILGQGPELLVQFQDESVVDDSQLPKDRFSAERLKGVDSTLKIQPAELGDSAMYLCASSSQRVEQYFGPGTRLTVT.

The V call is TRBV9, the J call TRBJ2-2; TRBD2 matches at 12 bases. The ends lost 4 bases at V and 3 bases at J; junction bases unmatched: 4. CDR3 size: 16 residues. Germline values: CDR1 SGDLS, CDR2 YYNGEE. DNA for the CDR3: TGTGCCAGCAGCAGGCGGACTAGCGGGGACACCGGGGAGCTGTTTTTT. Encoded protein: CASSRRTSGDTGELFF.

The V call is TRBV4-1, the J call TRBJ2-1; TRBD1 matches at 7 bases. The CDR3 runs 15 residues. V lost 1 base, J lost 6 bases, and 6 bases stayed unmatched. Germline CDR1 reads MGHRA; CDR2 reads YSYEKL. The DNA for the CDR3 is TGCGCCAGCAGCCAAGCACAGGGGTTTGGCAATGAGCAGTTCTTC. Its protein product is CASSQAQGFGNEQFF.

The CDR3 loop is CASSPGGSGVNEQFF. In nucleotides, the CDR3 is TGTGCCAGCAGCCCAGGGGGATCAGGGGTGAATGAGCAGTTCTTC. The chain employs TRBV7-7 and TRBJ2-1, with 7 bases that match TRBD1. Germline assignment: CDR1 SSHAT and CDR2 FNYEAQ (reference sequence). V lost 5 bases to trimming and J lost 7 bases; unmatched junction nucleotides: 11. CDR3 length equals 15 residues.

This CDR3 is CASSLTSGPYNEQFF. The CDR3 DNA follows: TGTGCCAGCAGCTTAACCAGCGGGCCTTACAATGAGCAGTTCTTC. The chain links TRBV7-9 to TRBJ2-1, with D tentatively TRBD2 (6 bases). Germline values: CDR1 SEHNR, CDR2 FQNEAQ (reference sequence). This CDR3 contains 15 residues. V was pared by 2 bases and J by 4 bases, with 12 bases between.

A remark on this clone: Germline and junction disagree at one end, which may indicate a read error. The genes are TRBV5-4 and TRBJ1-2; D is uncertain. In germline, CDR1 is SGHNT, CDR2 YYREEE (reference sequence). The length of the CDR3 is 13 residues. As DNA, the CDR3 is TGTGCCAGCAGTTATCAATACGGGAGCTACATTGCCTTC. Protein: CASSYQYGSYIAF.

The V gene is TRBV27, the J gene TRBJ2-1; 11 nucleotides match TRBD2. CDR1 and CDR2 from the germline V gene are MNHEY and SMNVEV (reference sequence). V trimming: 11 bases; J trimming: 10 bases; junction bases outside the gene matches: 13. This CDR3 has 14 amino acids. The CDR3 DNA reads TGTGCCGCGGGGGGACTAGCGGTTTCTAGCGAGCAGTTCTTC. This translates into CAAGGLAVSSEQFF.

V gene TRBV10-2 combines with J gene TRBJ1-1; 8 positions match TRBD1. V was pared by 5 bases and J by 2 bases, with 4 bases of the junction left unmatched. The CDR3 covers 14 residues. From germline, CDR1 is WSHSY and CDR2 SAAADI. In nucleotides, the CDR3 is TGCGCCAGCAGTAGACAGGGGTCTAACACTGAAGCTTTCTTT. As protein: CASSRQGSNTEAFF.

CDR3 loop: CALESSVGLAGGHQETQYF. The DNA for the CDR3 is TGTGCCTTGGAGTCTTCCGTGGGACTAGCGGGAGGGCACCAAGAGACCCAGTACTTC. The rearrangement uses TRBV30 and TRBJ2-5; 16 nucleotides align to TRBD2. The V gene end was trimmed by 7 bases and the J gene end by 0 bases; junction bases not matched to a gene: 14. Germline V gives CDR1 GTSNPN, CDR2 SVGIG (reference sequence). CDR3 size: 19 residues.

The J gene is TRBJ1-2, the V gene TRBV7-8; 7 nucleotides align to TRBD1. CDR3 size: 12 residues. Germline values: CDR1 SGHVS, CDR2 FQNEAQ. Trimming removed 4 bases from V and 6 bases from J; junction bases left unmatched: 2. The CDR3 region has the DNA TGTGCCAGCAGCTGGACAGGTCATGGCTACACCTTC. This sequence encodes CASSWTGHGYTF.

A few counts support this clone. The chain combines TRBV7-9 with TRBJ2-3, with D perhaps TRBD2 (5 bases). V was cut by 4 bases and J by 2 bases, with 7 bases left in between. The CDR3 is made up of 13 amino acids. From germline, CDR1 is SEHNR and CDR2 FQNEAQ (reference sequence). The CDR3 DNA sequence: TGTGCCAGCAGCTACCGGGACACAGATACGCAGTATTTT. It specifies CASSYRDTDTQYF.

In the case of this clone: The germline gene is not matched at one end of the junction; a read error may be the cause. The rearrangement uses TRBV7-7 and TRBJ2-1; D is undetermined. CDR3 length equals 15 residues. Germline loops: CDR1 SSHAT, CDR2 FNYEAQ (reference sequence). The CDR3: CASSLGVVNSDEQFF. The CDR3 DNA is TGTGCTAGCAGCTTAGGAGTGGTTAATTCCGATGAGCAGTTCTTC.

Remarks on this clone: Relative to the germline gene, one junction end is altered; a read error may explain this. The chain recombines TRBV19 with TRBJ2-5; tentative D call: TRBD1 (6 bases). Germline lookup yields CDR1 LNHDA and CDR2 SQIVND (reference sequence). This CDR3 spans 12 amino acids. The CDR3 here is CASSLTGEAQYF. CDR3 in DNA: TGTGCCAGTAGTTTGACAGGAGAGGCCCAGTACTTC.

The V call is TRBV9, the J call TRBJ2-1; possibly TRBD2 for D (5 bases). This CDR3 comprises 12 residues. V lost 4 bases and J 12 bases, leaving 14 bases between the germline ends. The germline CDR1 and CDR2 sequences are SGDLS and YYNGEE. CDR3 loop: CASSSGGLRQFF. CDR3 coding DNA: TGTGCCAGCAGCTCCGGCGGGCTTAGGCAGTTCTTC.

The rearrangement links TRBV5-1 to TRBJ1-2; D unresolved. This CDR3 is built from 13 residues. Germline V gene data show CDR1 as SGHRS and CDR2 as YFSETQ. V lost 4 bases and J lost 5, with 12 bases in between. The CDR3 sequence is CASSPRTGYGYTF. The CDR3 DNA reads TGCGCCAGCAGCCCAAGGACGGGGTATGGCTACACCTTC.

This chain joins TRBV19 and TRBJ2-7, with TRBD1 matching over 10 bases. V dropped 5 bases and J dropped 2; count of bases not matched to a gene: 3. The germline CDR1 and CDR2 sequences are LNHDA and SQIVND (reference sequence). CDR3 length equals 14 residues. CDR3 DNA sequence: TGTGCCAGTAGTGCTGGGACAGGGGCCTACGAGCAGTACTTC. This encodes CASSAGTGAYEQYF.

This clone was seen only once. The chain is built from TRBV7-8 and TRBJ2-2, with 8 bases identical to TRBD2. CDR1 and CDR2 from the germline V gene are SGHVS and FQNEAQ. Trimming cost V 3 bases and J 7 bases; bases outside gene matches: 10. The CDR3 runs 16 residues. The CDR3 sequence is CASSFGLAGSGGELFF. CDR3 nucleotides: TGTGCCAGCAGCTTCGGCTTAGCGGGGTCAGGCGGGGAGCTGTTTTTT. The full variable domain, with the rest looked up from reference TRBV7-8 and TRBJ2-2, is GAGVSQSPRYKVAKRGQDVALRCDPISGHVSLFWYQQALGQGPEFLTYFQNEAQLDKSGLPSDRFFAERPEGSVSTLKIQRTQQEDSAVYLCASSFGLAGSGGELFFGEGSRLTVL.

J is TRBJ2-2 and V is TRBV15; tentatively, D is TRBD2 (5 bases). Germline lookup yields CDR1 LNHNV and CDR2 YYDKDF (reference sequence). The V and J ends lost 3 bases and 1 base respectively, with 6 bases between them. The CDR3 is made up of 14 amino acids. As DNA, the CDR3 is TGTGCCACCAGCAGCCGGGAGAACACCGGGGAGCTGTTTTTT. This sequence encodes CATSSRENTGELFF.